Listed here are 26 T cell receptor beta chains from one sample, sequenced in a study of blood T cell repertoires in COVID-19. Sequenced by immunoSEQ multiplex PCR; TCRdb stores in-frame clones only, minus some. The sample has 400,000 or so clones; 75% to 90% are singletons. The specimen sequenced was peripheral blood. These receptors originate from a woman aged 40 to 50 with COVID-19, enrolled during active disease.

Turning to this clone: The identical CDR3 is also encoded by other nucleotide sequences in the sample. The chain recombines TRBV28 with TRBJ1-2, with 9 bases identical to TRBD1. CDR1 is MDHEN, CDR2 SYDVKM, per germline. The V segment lost 6 bases and the J segment 4 bases; nucleotides outside the gene matches: 3. The CDR3 totals 13 residues. The CDR3 region is CASSPDRGYGYTF. The CDR3 DNA reads TGTGCCAGCAGCCCGGACAGGGGCTATGGCTACACCTTC.

This chain connects TRBV6-6 to TRBJ1-4, with D tentatively TRBD1 (5 bases). CDR3 length equals 15 residues. Germline V gene sequence: CDR1 MNHNY, CDR2 SVGAGI (reference sequence). V was pared by 6 bases and J by 6 bases, with 17 bases between. The CDR3 spells CASRWGVQAHEKLFF. The CDR3 DNA reads TGTGCCAGCAGATGGGGGGTCCAGGCTCATGAAAAACTGTTTTTT.

This rearrangement joins TRBV28 to TRBJ1-1; D is possibly TRBD1 (6 bases). There are 16 residues in the CDR3. Germline V lookup: CDR1 MDHEN, CDR2 SYDVKM. Trimming took off 6 bases at V and 0 bases at J, with 17 bases between the two ends. CDR3 sequence (DNA): TGTGCCAGCAGACCATATCCCGGGACACTGAACACTGAAGCTTTCTTT. As protein: CASRPYPGTLNTEAFF. The full variable domain, in which reference TRBV28 and TRBJ1-1 provide the parts outside the CDR3, is DVKVTQSSRYLVKRTGEKVFLECVQDMDHENMFWYRQDPGLGLRLIYFSYDVKMKEKGDIPEGYSVSREKKERFSLILESASTNQTSMYLCASRPYPGTLNTEAFFGQGTRLTVV.

The chain uses TRBV5-8 and TRBJ1-5; no definite D call. Germline CDR1 reads SGHTS; CDR2 reads YDEGEE. This CDR3 spans 11 amino acids. Trimming shortened V by 4 bases and J by 4 bases, and 3 bases separated the two germline ends. CDR3 sequence (DNA): TGTGCCAGCAGCCTAAATCAGCCCCAGCATTTT. The encoded protein is CASSLNQPQHF. The full variable domain, its missing parts supplied by reference TRBV5-8 and TRBJ1-5, is EAGVTQSPTHLIKTRGQQATLRCSPISGHTSVYWYQQALGLGLQFLLWYDEGEERNRGNFPPRFSGRQFPNYSSELNVNALELEDSALYLCASSLNQPQHFGDGTRLSIL.

The chain recombines TRBV10-3 with TRBJ2-3, with 8 bases aligning to TRBD1. Trimming removed 5 bases from V and 3 bases from J; junction bases left unmatched: 10. Germline V lookup: CDR1 ENHRY, CDR2 SYGVKD. This CDR3 is 16 amino acids long. The DNA of the CDR3 is TGTGCCATCAGTAACCTTCAGGGGGCGGTAACAGATACGCAGTATTTT. It specifies CAISNLQGAVTDTQYF.

This clone was detected only once. This sequence joins TRBV7-2 and TRBJ2-3; 11 bases align to TRBD1. Germline V gene lookup returns CDR1 SGHTA and CDR2 FQGNSA. The J segment lost 2 bases and the V segment lost 3 bases, leaving 1 base of the junction unmatched. The CDR3 extends over 15 amino acids. The CDR3 is CASSFGQGATDTQYF. CDR3 DNA: TGTGCCAGCAGCTTTGGACAGGGGGCCACAGATACGCAGTATTTT. The full variable domain, with the rest looked up from reference TRBV7-2 and TRBJ2-3, is GAGVSQSPSNKVTEKGKDVELRCDPISGHTALYWYRQSLGQGLEFLIYFQGNSAPDKSGLPSDRFSAERTGGSVSTLTIQRTQQEDSAVYLCASSFGQGATDTQYFGPGTRLTVL.

The rearrangement links TRBV28 to TRBJ1-1, with 7 bases matching TRBD1. The ends lost 8 bases at V and 4 bases at J; junction bases unmatched: 10. CDR3 length: 14 residues. Germline V gives CDR1 MDHEN, CDR2 SYDVKM. CDR3 coding DNA: TGTGCCAGCTACTCGCGACAGGGACTCACTGAAGCTTTCTTT. Its translation: CASYSRQGLTEAFF.

The chain links TRBV9 to TRBJ1-1; no clear D gene. V was clipped by 4 bases and J by 8 bases, with 18 bases between them. The CDR3 loop spans 14 amino acids. CDR1 is SGDLS, CDR2 YYNGEE, per germline. This CDR3 is CASSLGTVAAEAFF. In nucleotides, the CDR3 is TGTGCCAGCAGCCTGGGCACCGTTGCAGCCGAAGCTTTCTTT.

This clone was seen a handful of times. The gene calls are TRBV9 and TRBJ1-2; no clear D gene. Trimming took off 0 bases at V and 2 bases at J, with 8 bases between the two ends. Germline values: CDR1 SGDLS, CDR2 YYNGEE. The CDR3 length is 14 residues. The CDR3 spells CASSVGRYNYGYTF. Here the CDR3 DNA reads TGTGCCAGCAGCGTAGGCAGATACAACTATGGCTACACCTTC.

This clone was observed a single time. The genes are TRBV11-3 and TRBJ2-1, with TRBD1 as a possible D gene (6 bases). Trimming stripped 1 base from V and 7 bases from J, with 11 bases between. Germline CDR1 SGHNT, CDR2 YENEEA. The CDR3 sequence is 14 residues long. The CDR3 sequence: CASSLGPQGNEQFF. CDR3 nucleotides: TGTGCCAGCAGCTTAGGACCACAGGGTAATGAGCAGTTCTTC.

The V gene is TRBV15, the J gene TRBJ1-1, with 9 bases matching TRBD1. The CDR3 is made up of 14 amino acids. Germline trimming cut 5 bases from V and 0 bases from J; bases unmatched to any gene: 1. From germline, CDR1 is LNHNV and CDR2 YYDKDF (reference sequence). The CDR3 DNA reads as TGTGCCACCAGCGACAGGGGGATGAACACTGAAGCTTTCTTT. It yields the protein CATSDRGMNTEAFF.

The genes are TRBV3-1 (or the pseudogene TRBV3-2) and TRBJ1-4, with D tentatively TRBD1 (5 bases). There are 16 residues in the CDR3. The germline V gene has CDR1 LGHDT and CDR2 YNNKEL (reference sequence). Deletions cut 1 base from V and 4 bases from J, with 13 bases between. This CDR3 reads CASSQVRGTRNEKLFF. CDR3 nucleotides: TGTGCCAGCAGCCAAGTCCGCGGGACCCGTAATGAAAAACTGTTTTTT.

The rearrangement joins TRBV27 to TRBJ1-4; D is possibly TRBD1 (5 bases). V was trimmed by 3 bases and J by 4 bases, leaving 9 bases between them. The germline CDR1 and CDR2 sequences are MNHEY and SMNVEV (reference sequence). This CDR3 is 14 amino acids long. The CDR3: CASSFGGSNEKLFF. As DNA, the CDR3 is TGTGCCAGCAGTTTCGGGGGGAGTAATGAAAAACTGTTTTTT.

The sample holds a few counts of this clone. The V gene is TRBV24-1, the J gene TRBJ2-5; 8 positions agree with TRBD1. The length of the CDR3 is 16 residues. J was trimmed by 2 bases and V by 4 bases; bases with no gene match: 8. Germline V lookup: CDR1 KGHDR, CDR2 SFDVKD. CDR3 sequence: CATSEQGQGGQETQYF. CDR3 DNA sequence: TGTGCCACCAGTGAGCAAGGACAGGGTGGGCAAGAGACCCAGTACTTC.

The V call is TRBV15, the J call TRBJ2-6; possibly TRBD2 for D (6 bases). In germline, CDR1 is LNHNV, CDR2 YYDKDF (reference sequence). This CDR3 is 17 amino acids long. V shed 1 base and J shed 0 bases, with 10 bases lying between them. CDR3 in amino acids: CATSRGGLASGANVLTF. In DNA form, the CDR3 reads TGTGCCACCAGCAGAGGGGGACTGGCCTCTGGGGCCAACGTCCTGACTTTC.

The rearrangement links TRBV6-4 to TRBJ2-2, with TRBD2 as a possible D gene (5 bases). The V gene's germline CDR1 is MRHNA and CDR2 SNTAGT. The CDR3 length is 15 residues. Trimming cost V 5 bases and J 3 bases, with 13 bases left between them. The CDR3 bases are TGTGCCAGCAGTCAGACATCGGGGTACACCGGGGAGCTGTTTTTT. Protein product: CASSQTSGYTGELFF.

The CDR3 sequence: CASRDRGPTDTQYF. The CDR3 coding sequence is TGTGCCAGCAGAGACAGGGGGCCCACAGATACGCAGTATTTT. This chain links TRBV6-5 with TRBJ2-3; 10 nucleotides agree with TRBD1. CDR1 is MNHEY and CDR2 is SVGAGI in the germline V gene. The ends lost 6 bases at V and 2 bases at J; junction bases unmatched: 2. The length of the CDR3 is 14 residues.

V usage is TRBV7-9 and J usage is TRBJ1-5, with D possibly TRBD1 on 6 matching bases. Germline CDR1 reads SEHNR; CDR2 reads FQNEAQ (reference sequence). Trimming removed 11 bases from V and 1 base from J, with 12 bases in between. The CDR3 contains 13 residues. The CDR3 spells CAGGRDSNQPQHF. The CDR3 DNA follows: TGTGCCGGGGGCAGGGACAGCAATCAGCCCCAGCATTTT.

The chain combines TRBV5-1 with TRBJ2-3; TRBD2 matches at 13 bases. V gave up 3 bases and J gave up 2 bases; unmatched junction bases: 6. Germline V gene sequence: CDR1 SGHRS, CDR2 YFSETQ. CDR3 length: 17 residues. CDR3 in DNA: TGCGCCAGCAGCTCCACGGGGACTAGCGGGATCACAGATACGCAGTATTTT. This translates into CASSSTGTSGITDTQYF.

The rearrangement joins TRBV30 to TRBJ2-3; TRBD2 is a possible D gene (6 bases). Trimming removed 0 bases at V and 6 bases at J, with 25 bases between. The germline V gene encodes CDR1 GTSNPN and CDR2 SVGIG (reference sequence). This CDR3 is built from 18 residues. The CDR3 DNA is TGTGCCTGGAGTGTAATGCACCAACTAGCTAGATCAGAGGATACGCAGTATTTT. This encodes CAWSVMHQLARSEDTQYF.

This chain connects TRBV30 to TRBJ1-5, with D tentatively TRBD1 (6 bases). The CDR3 has 15 residues. The V end was cut by 0 bases, the J end by 3 bases, with 12 bases between. The germline V gene encodes CDR1 GTSNPN and CDR2 SVGIG (reference sequence). The CDR3 nucleotides read TGTGCCTGGAGTGTACGAGACAGGACCAATCAGCCCCAGCATTTT. This codes for CAWSVRDRTNQPQHF.

CDR3: CASTRTSGGQETQYF. The CDR3 nucleotides read TGTGCCAGCACTCGGACTAGCGGGGGACAAGAGACCCAGTACTTC. The chain couples TRBV2 to TRBJ2-5, with 13 bases identical to TRBD2. The V and J ends lost 7 bases and 2 bases, in that order; junction bases with no gene match: 4. CDR3 length: 15 amino acids. Germline V gives CDR1 SNHLY, CDR2 FYNNEI.

The CDR3 spells CASSELRTSDSPLHF. CDR3 bases: TGTGCCAGCAGTGAACTGAGGACATCGGATTCACCCCTCCACTTT. This chain links TRBV6-1 with TRBJ1-6, with D possibly being TRBD1 (5 bases). The V and J ends lost 2 bases and 8 bases respectively, with 13 bases between them. The CDR3 is made up of 15 amino acids. Germline CDR1 MNHNS, CDR2 SASEGT.

The chain links TRBV30 to TRBJ2-5; D unclear. Germline loops: CDR1 GTSNPN, CDR2 SVGIG (reference sequence). This CDR3 comprises 13 residues. Trimming cost V 3 bases and J 5 bases, with 13 bases left between them. The CDR3 region has the DNA TGTGCCTGGAGAAAAATTCCGGTGGAGACCCAGTACTTC. It yields the protein CAWRKIPVETQYF.

J is TRBJ2-2 and V is TRBV19; D gene uncertain. The CDR3 extends over 14 amino acids. The V end lost 7 bases, the J end lost 7 bases, and 16 bases lay between the germline ends. Germline V gene sequence: CDR1 LNHDA, CDR2 SQIVND (reference sequence). CDR3 protein: CASKGRFLDGELFF. As DNA, the CDR3 is TGTGCCAGTAAAGGCAGGTTCCTCGACGGGGAGCTGTTTTTT.

V usage is TRBV20-1 and J usage is TRBJ1-2; a possible D gene is TRBD1 (5 bases). The CDR3 sequence is 11 residues long. The germline V and J ends were trimmed by 6 bases and 2 bases, with 7 bases remaining between them. Germline V gene sequence: CDR1 DFQATT, CDR2 SNEGSKA (reference sequence). CDR3 DNA sequence: TGCAGTGCCGCAGGGAACTATGGCTACACCTTC. It codes for CSAAGNYGYTF.